These 8 T cell receptor beta chains were all obtained from the same sample, sequenced in a study of cytomegalovirus exposure and HLA in healthy donors. TCRdb's table, derived via immunoSEQ multiplex PCR, lists solely in-frame clones and lacks some. The sample contains under 150,000 clones, about 91% of which appear only once. The sequenced sample consisted of PBMCs. These receptor sequences come from a woman younger than 30 in good health and CMV-seropositive.

J is TRBJ2-7 and V is TRBV9, with D perhaps matching TRBD1 (5 bases). V lost 0 bases to trimming and J lost 5 bases, with 9 bases between them. Germline V gene lookup returns CDR1 SGDLS and CDR2 YYNGEE. CDR3 size: 13 residues. The CDR3 reads CASSVEHRHEQYF. In DNA, the CDR3 is TGTGCCAGCAGCGTAGAGCACAGGCACGAGCAGTACTTC.

The chain links TRBV7-2 to TRBJ2-7; TRBD2 agrees at 14 bases. After removal of 6 bases from V and 6 bases from J, the junction contained 7 bases not matched to a gene. Germline V gene data show CDR1 as SGHTA and CDR2 as FQGNSA. CDR3 length equals 15 residues. The CDR3 here is CASRLTSGGAPEQYF. The CDR3 DNA reads TGTGCCAGCAGATTGACTAGCGGGGGGGCCCCCGAGCAGTACTTC.

The rearrangement joins TRBV29-1 to TRBJ1-6; a weak D match, TRBD1 (5 bases). CDR1 is SQVTM and CDR2 is ANQGSEA in the germline V gene. Trimming took 3 bases from V and 7 from J, leaving 10 bases between them. The CDR3 contains 13 residues. CDR3 protein: CSVDGGSNSPLHF. CDR3 bases: TGCAGCGTTGACGGGGGGTCGAATTCACCCCTCCACTTT.

V is TRBV27 and J is TRBJ2-2, with D tentatively TRBD1 (5 bases). The CDR3 consists of 13 residues. Trimming left V 6 bases short and J 2 bases short, with 7 bases between. Germline CDR1 is MNHEY and CDR2 is SMNVEV (reference sequence). The CDR3 DNA reads TGTGCCAGCAGGACAGACAACACCGGGGAGCTGTTTTTT. Amino acids: CASRTDNTGELFF.

This chain joins TRBV7-2 and TRBJ1-4; no clear D. Germline V gives CDR1 SGHTA, CDR2 FQGNSA. The CDR3 runs 14 residues. Trimming shortened V by 1 base and J by 4 bases, and 7 bases separated the two germline ends. The CDR3 sequence: CASSLGSVNEKLFF. The CDR3 region has the DNA TGTGCCAGCAGCTTAGGGTCAGTTAATGAAAAACTGTTTTTT.

A single count supports this clone. The chain employs TRBV7-2 and TRBJ2-7, with a tentative D call TRBD1 (6 bases). Trimming shortened V by 1 base and J by 4 bases, and 11 bases separated the two germline ends. Germline lookup yields CDR1 SGHTA and CDR2 FQGNSA. The CDR3 has 14 amino acids. The CDR3 reads CASSLVTGPYEQYF. The CDR3 bases are TGTGCCAGCAGCTTAGTGACAGGTCCTTACGAGCAGTACTTC.

The chain combines TRBV2 with TRBJ1-1; D gene unclear. Germline CDR1 SNHLY, CDR2 FYNNEI. The CDR3 consists of 12 residues. The V gene lost 6 bases and the J gene lost 8 bases, with 13 bases spanning the gap. The CDR3 loop reads CASRKSGLEAFF. CDR3 sequence (DNA): TGTGCCAGCAGGAAGTCGGGTCTGGAAGCTTTCTTT.

This clone has just one count. One end of the junction fails to match germline, which may point to a read error. The rearrangement uses TRBV5-6 and TRBJ2-4, with 12 bases identical to TRBD1. The CDR3 contains 18 residues. Germline values: CDR1 SGHDT, CDR2 YYEEEE. This CDR3 reads CASSLALSGTGGWNIQYF. For the CDR3, the DNA is TGTGCCAGCAGTTTGGCCTTGTCCGGGACAGGGGGCTGGAACATTCAGTACTTC.